This TCR beta chain is from a study of CD8 T cells in Susac syndrome. Study context: Patients with Susac syndrome were therapy-naive, treated with corticosteroids, or treated with intravenous immunoglobulin alone when blood was collected.

Germline assignment: CDR1 SGDLS and CDR2 YYNGEE. The V end lost 0 bases, the J end lost 10 bases, and 14 bases lay between the germline ends. The CDR3 has 14 amino acids. A word on this clonotype: Antigen unknown.

Under recently defined diagnostic criteria, the patients with Susac syndrome qualified as having definite or probable disease. Negative isolation was used for CD8+ and CD4+ T cells and FACS enrichment for TEMRA cells. RNA totalling roughly 0.5 to 1 ug underwent reverse transcription with random hexamers. Each CDR3 protein is one row after TCRdb ran MiXCR on the immunoSEQ multiplex PCR reads. The profile shows about 130,000 distinct CDR3 sequences, more than 90% of them singletons. Study findings and constraints: There were approximately 15 Susac-specific public clones in total CD8+ repertoires and a few in CD8+ TEMRA repertoires.

The V call is TRBV9, the J call TRBJ2-1; D is perhaps TRBD1 (6 bases). This receptor was taken from a human donor with Susac syndrome. What was sequenced was CD8+ T cells from PBMCs. DNA of the CDR3: TGTGCCAGCAGCGTAGGAGGGGGAGTGGGGGAGCAGTTCTTC. It specifies CASSVGGGVGEQFF.